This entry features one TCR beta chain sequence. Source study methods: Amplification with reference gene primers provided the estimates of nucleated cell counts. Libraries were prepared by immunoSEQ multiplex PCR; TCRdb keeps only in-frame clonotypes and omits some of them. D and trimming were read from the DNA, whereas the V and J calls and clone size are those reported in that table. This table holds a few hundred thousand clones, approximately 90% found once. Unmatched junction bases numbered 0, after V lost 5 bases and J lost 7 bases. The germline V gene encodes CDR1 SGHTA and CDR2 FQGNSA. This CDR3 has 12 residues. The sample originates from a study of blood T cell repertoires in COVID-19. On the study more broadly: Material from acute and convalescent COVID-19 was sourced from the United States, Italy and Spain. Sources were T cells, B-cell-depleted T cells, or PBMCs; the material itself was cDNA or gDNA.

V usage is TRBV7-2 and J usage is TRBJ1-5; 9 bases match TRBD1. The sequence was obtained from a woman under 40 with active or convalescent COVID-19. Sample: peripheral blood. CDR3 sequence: CASSDRGQPQHF. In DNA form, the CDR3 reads TGTGCCAGCAGCGACAGGGGGCAGCCCCAGCATTTT. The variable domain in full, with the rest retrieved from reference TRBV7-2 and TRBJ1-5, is GAGVSQSPSNKVTEKGKDVELRCDPISGHTALYWYRQSLGQGLEFLIYFQGNSAPDKSGLPSDRFSAERTGGSVSTLTIQRTQQEDSAVYLCASSDRGQPQHFGDGTRLSIL.